This section outlines one T cell receptor (beta chain) sequence together with its context. One entry per CDR3 protein results from TCRdb running MiXCR on the 5' RACE reads. In the table there are roughly 550,000 distinct CDR3 sequences, roughly 20% of which are singletons. V was pared by 4 bases and J by 5 bases, with 9 bases between. This CDR3 has 12 residues. From germline, CDR1 is SGHKS and CDR2 YYEKEE (reference sequence). This entry comes from a study of T-cell memory formation after mild COVID-19. This receptor was taken from an adult woman who had mild COVID-19 (a few samples of this study predate the infection). Cell type and time point are not known. V usage is TRBV5-5 and J usage is TRBJ2-5; D is unclear. The sequencing input was PBMCs or a T cell subset sorted from them (not recorded which). The CDR3 DNA sequence: TGTGCCAGCAGCCCCGCCCGTGAGACCCAGTACTTC. It codes for CASSPARETQYF.